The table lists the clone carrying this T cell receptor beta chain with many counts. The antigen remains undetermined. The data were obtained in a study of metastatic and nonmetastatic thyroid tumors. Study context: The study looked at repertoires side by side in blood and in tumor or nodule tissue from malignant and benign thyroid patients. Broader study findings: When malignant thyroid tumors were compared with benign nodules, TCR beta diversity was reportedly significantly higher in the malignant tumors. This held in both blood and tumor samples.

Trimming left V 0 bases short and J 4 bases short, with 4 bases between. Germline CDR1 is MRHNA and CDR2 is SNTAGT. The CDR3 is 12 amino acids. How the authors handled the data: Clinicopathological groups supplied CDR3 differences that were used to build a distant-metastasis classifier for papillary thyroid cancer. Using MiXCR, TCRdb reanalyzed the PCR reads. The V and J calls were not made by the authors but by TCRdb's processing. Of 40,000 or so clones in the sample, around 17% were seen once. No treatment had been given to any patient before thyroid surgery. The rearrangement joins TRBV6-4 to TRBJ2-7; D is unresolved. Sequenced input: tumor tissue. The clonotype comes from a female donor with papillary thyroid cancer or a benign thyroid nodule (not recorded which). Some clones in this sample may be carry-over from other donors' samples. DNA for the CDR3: TGTGCCAGCAGTGACTCTGGGTACGAGCAGTACTTC. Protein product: CASSDSGYEQYF.